One and the same sample provided the 32 T cell receptor beta chains below, sequenced in a study of T-cell reconstitution after alpha-beta-depleted transplantation in children. Using unique molecular identifiers, the investigators prepared the TCRbeta library. MiXCR, applied by TCRdb to the PCR reads, yields one record per CDR3 protein. The profile covers more than 200,000 distinct CDR3 sequences, with roughly 24% appearing a single time and 2% to 3% taken by the ten largest. This sample comprised PBMCs, obtained before TCRalphabeta/CD19-depleted stem cell transplant. These receptors all come from a girl aged 2-10 years with Fanconi anemia, due to receive a stem cell transplant.

The chain has TRBV5-1 and TRBJ2-1; a weak D match, TRBD2 (6 bases). Trimming took 6 bases from V and 8 from J, leaving 27 bases between them. Germline V gene data show CDR1 as SGHRS and CDR2 as YFSETQ. There are 17 residues in the CDR3. The CDR3 spells CASKAGIAASFRDEQFF. Here the CDR3 DNA reads TGCGCCAGCAAGGCAGGAATAGCGGCTTCCTTTCGGGATGAGCAGTTCTTC.

This clonotype showed up just a few times. The chain couples TRBV10-1 to TRBJ2-5; 10 positions agree with TRBD2. The CDR3 covers 14 residues. Per germline, CDR1 WNHNN and CDR2 SYGVQD (reference sequence). The J segment lost 11 bases and the V segment lost 2 bases, leaving 8 bases of the junction unmatched. The DNA of the CDR3 is TGCGCCAGCAGTGAGAATTTAGCGGGAGGTCCTCAGTACTTC. It codes for CASSENLAGGPQYF.

This clonotype was found once. The rearrangement uses TRBV20-1 and TRBJ2-5, with TRBD2 matching 10 bases. The length of the CDR3 is 15 residues. Germline CDR1 and CDR2: DFQATT and SNEGSKA (reference sequence). V shed 4 bases, J shed 1 base, and the junction held 6 bases outside the gene matches. CDR3 coding DNA: TGCAGTGCTACCTTAGGGACTAGCGCCCAAGAGACCCAGTACTTC. Translating gives CSATLGTSAQETQYF.

This clonotype was seen a handful of times. The J gene is TRBJ2-7, the V gene TRBV18; 8 bases fit TRBD2. The trim removed 4 bases at V and 4 bases at J, leaving 9 bases unmatched. The CDR3 has 15 amino acids. Germline V lookup: CDR1 KGHSH, CDR2 LQKENI. CDR3 sequence reads: CASSLTGTSSYEQYF. The CDR3 nucleotides read TGTGCCAGCTCACTCACTGGGACTAGTAGTTACGAGCAGTACTTC.

This clonotype was recorded a few times. The chain links TRBV28 to TRBJ1-2; a possible D gene is TRBD1 (6 bases). V was cut by 6 bases and J by 4 bases, with 21 bases left in between. The CDR3 is 16 amino acids. Germline lookup yields CDR1 MDHEN and CDR2 SYDVKM. CDR3 nucleotide sequence: TGTGCCAGCAGCGACACGCTGGGGGCAGGATCCTATGGCTACACCTTC. It codes for CASSDTLGAGSYGYTF.

This clonotype was recorded many times. This chain uses TRBV12-5 with TRBJ2-1; TRBD1 might be the D (7 bases). CDR1 and CDR2 (germline): LGHNT, FRNRAP. The CDR3 spans 14 residues. V lost 6 bases, J lost 7 bases, and 16 bases lay in between. The CDR3 DNA reads as TGTGCTAGTGGAAGGGACAGCGGGCAGAATGAGCAGTTCTTC. It codes for CASGRDSGQNEQFF.

This clonotype was observed many times. V and J are TRBV20-1 and TRBJ2-1; 7 nucleotides line up with TRBD2. CDR1 and CDR2 from the germline V gene are DFQATT and SNEGSKA (reference sequence). V lost 6 bases to trimming and J lost 9 bases; unmatched junction nucleotides: 17. The CDR3 consists of 15 residues. DNA of the CDR3: TGCAGTGCCCGAGGGGCAAGTCGCCGGGGGGTTGAGCAGTTCTTC. Its protein is CSARGASRRGVEQFF.

The table lists this clonotype with many counts. The chain is built from TRBV29-1 and TRBJ2-1; 8 positions agree with TRBD2. In germline, CDR1 is SQVTM, CDR2 ANQGSEA. J gave up 2 bases and V 5 bases, and 2 bases lay outside the gene matches. This CDR3 contains 13 residues. The CDR3 is CSVSGSTYNEQFF. As DNA, the CDR3 is TGCAGCGTTAGCGGGAGCACCTACAATGAGCAGTTCTTC.

This clonotype was observed a few times. V is TRBV20-1 and J is TRBJ1-2; D not certain. Germline V gene sequence: CDR1 DFQATT, CDR2 SNEGSKA (reference sequence). V gave up 6 bases and J gave up 4 bases, with 12 bases separating them. The CDR3 length is 12 residues. DNA of the CDR3: TGCAGTGCAAAAACCAGTCTCTATGGCTACACCTTC. Amino acids: CSAKTSLYGYTF.

This clonotype was recorded a few times. J is TRBJ2-7 and V is TRBV6-5, with TRBD2 matching 11 bases. Germline V gene sequence: CDR1 MNHEY, CDR2 SVGAGI. The CDR3 has 16 amino acids. Trimming took 1 base from V and 4 from J; bases not matched to a gene: 6. The CDR3 DNA reads as TGTGCCAGCAGTTACTTTAGCGGGAGGGACCCATACGAGCAGTACTTC. Encoded protein: CASSYFSGRDPYEQYF.

This clonotype was recorded only once. This chain links TRBV18 with TRBJ2-1, with 8 bases identical to TRBD1. Germline V gene sequence: CDR1 KGHSH, CDR2 LQKENI. With V trimmed by 0 bases and J by 6 bases, 1 base remained unmatched. The CDR3 spans 14 residues. CDR3 sequence (DNA): TGTGCCAGCTCACCACCGGACAGGGTCAATGAGCAGTTCTTC. Protein: CASSPPDRVNEQFF.

This clonotype turned up a few times. V gene TRBV20-1 combines with J gene TRBJ1-5, with D perhaps matching TRBD1 (6 bases). Germline CDR1 reads DFQATT; CDR2 reads SNEGSKA (reference sequence). The CDR3 has 16 amino acids. With 3 bases removed from V and 5 bases from J, the gap between germline ends came to 20 bases. In nucleotides, the CDR3 is TGCAGTGCTAGCCCCTCGGGACACCTAACCCATCAGCCCCAGCATTTT. Protein: CSASPSGHLTHQPQHF.

This clonotype showed up many times. This rearrangement joins TRBV12-3 or TRBV12-4 to TRBJ2-1, with 11 bases matching TRBD2. The CDR3 is made up of 17 amino acids. With 7 bases clipped from V and 1 base from J, the junction kept 9 bases outside the gene matches. The CDR3 DNA reads as TGTGCCAGCACCTGGGGTAGCGGGAGGGCGTCCTACAATGAGCAGTTCTTC. It yields the protein CASTWGSGRASYNEQFF.

This clonotype was recorded at least ten times. The chain couples TRBV4-2 to TRBJ2-2, with 7 nucleotides matching TRBD1. Per germline, CDR1 LGHNA and CDR2 YNFKEQ. J gave up 1 base and V 0 bases, and 5 bases lay outside the gene matches. CDR3 size: 17 residues. The DNA for the CDR3 is TGTGCCAGCAGCCAAGATCCCGGGACAGTGAACACCGGGGAGCTGTTTTTT. Residues: CASSQDPGTVNTGELFF.

This clonotype came up many times. The chain joins TRBV28 to TRBJ1-1; D perhaps matches TRBD1 (5 bases). The CDR3 is 13 amino acids. Germline CDR1 reads MDHEN; CDR2 reads SYDVKM. The V end lost 5 bases, the J end lost 6 bases, and 13 bases lay between the germline ends. The CDR3 DNA sequence: TGTGCCAGCAGTCCGGTGCAGGGCGCTGAAGCTTTCTTT. Its protein is CASSPVQGAEAFF.

The chain couples TRBV27 to TRBJ2-5; D is unresolved. V was trimmed by 1 base and J by 5 bases, leaving 11 bases between them. CDR1 is MNHEY, CDR2 SMNVEV, per germline (reference sequence). The CDR3 runs to 14 residues. The CDR3: CASSLYSVGETQYF. CDR3 bases: TGTGCCAGCAGTTTATATTCCGTCGGGGAGACCCAGTACTTC.

This rearrangement joins TRBV20-1 to TRBJ2-7; D unclear. Germline lookup yields CDR1 DFQATT and CDR2 SNEGSKA (reference sequence). The CDR3 is made up of 13 amino acids. V was cut by 3 bases and J by 2 bases, with 11 bases left in between. The CDR3 spells CSASALSAYEQYF. The DNA for the CDR3 is TGCAGTGCTAGCGCTTTGTCTGCCTACGAGCAGTACTTC.

V gene TRBV29-1 combines with J gene TRBJ1-5; 8 positions agree with TRBD1. CDR1 is SQVTM and CDR2 is ANQGSEA in the germline V gene. This CDR3 contains 13 residues. Unmatched junction bases numbered 4, after V lost 4 bases and J lost 5 bases. CDR3 protein: CSVGTGRYQPQHF. The CDR3 DNA is TGCAGCGTTGGGACAGGGAGGTATCAGCCCCAGCATTTT.

The chain employs TRBV20-1 and TRBJ1-1; TRBD1 agrees at 9 bases. The ends lost 5 bases at V and 4 bases at J; junction bases unmatched: 2. Germline CDR1 DFQATT, CDR2 SNEGSKA (reference sequence). This CDR3 region has 12 residues. CDR3 protein: CSAQTGGTEAFF. The CDR3 DNA reads TGCAGTGCTCAGACAGGGGGCACTGAAGCTTTCTTT.

CDR3 sequence: CAISESETSQYF. The CDR3 coding sequence is TGTGCCATCAGTGAGTCGGAGACTTCCCAGTACTTC. The chain employs TRBV10-3 and TRBJ2-5; no clear D. There are 12 residues in the CDR3. V was clipped by 0 bases and J by 9 bases, with 8 bases between them. CDR1 and CDR2 from the germline V gene are ENHRY and SYGVKD.

This clonotype was found a few times. The chain joins TRBV5-4 to TRBJ2-6; 7 bases are shared with TRBD1. Germline loops: CDR1 SGHNT, CDR2 YYREEE (reference sequence). The ends lost 0 bases at V and 0 bases at J; junction bases unmatched: 6. CDR3 length: 18 amino acids. DNA of the CDR3: TGTGCCAGCAGCTTGGTAGGGACAGCCAGCTCTGGGGCCAACGTCCTGACTTTC. This translates into CASSLVGTASSGANVLTF.

A few counts support this clonotype. The chain uses TRBV25-1 and TRBJ2-6, with a tentative D call TRBD1 (6 bases). V lost 3 bases, J lost 4 bases, and 13 bases lay in between. The CDR3 spans 16 residues. Germline loops: CDR1 MGHDK, CDR2 SYGVNS. CDR3 bases: TGTGCCAGCAGTGAGCTAACAGGGACCGGGGCCAACGTCCTGACTTTC. Translation: CASSELTGTGANVLTF.

The chain combines TRBV7-2 with TRBJ2-1, with 8 bases matching TRBD2. The germline CDR1 and CDR2 sequences are SGHTA and FQGNSA. This CDR3 has 17 amino acids. After removal of 5 bases from V and 2 bases from J, the junction contained 11 bases not matched to a gene. The DNA of the CDR3 is TGTGCCAGCAGCCCTAGGGGGACTAGAAAAACCTACAATGAGCAGTTCTTC. Its protein is CASSPRGTRKTYNEQFF.

The J gene is TRBJ2-7, the V gene TRBV4-2; 7 nucleotides match TRBD2. Germline-derived CDR1 and CDR2 are LGHNA and YNFKEQ. The length of the CDR3 is 19 residues. J was trimmed by 1 base and V by 0 bases; bases with no gene match: 15. CDR3 sequence: CASSQEYPAASGESYEQYF. The DNA for the CDR3 is TGTGCCAGCAGCCAAGAGTACCCCGCGGCTAGCGGAGAGTCCTACGAGCAGTACTTC.

In its sample, this clonotype was seen a few times. The V and J genes are TRBV6-1 and TRBJ2-1; D uncertain. V lost 8 bases, J lost 0 bases, and 29 bases lay in between. This CDR3 contains 20 residues. Germline lookup yields CDR1 MNHNS and CDR2 SASEGT. CDR3 residues: CASAKHPSPRAASSYNEQFF. The CDR3 nucleotides read TGTGCCAGCGCGAAGCACCCCTCGCCTAGGGCCGCGAGCTCCTACAATGAGCAGTTCTTC.

V usage is TRBV12-3 or TRBV12-4 and J usage is TRBJ1-1; D ambiguous. Trimming shortened V by 5 bases and J by 3 bases, and 13 bases separated the two germline ends. The CDR3 is made up of 14 amino acids. The CDR3 nucleotides read TGTGCCAGCAGTCCAGGTCGGTACGACACTGAAGCTTTCTTT. This encodes CASSPGRYDTEAFF.

This clonotype was recorded a few times. This rearrangement joins TRBV7-2 to TRBJ2-7; TRBD2 matches at 7 bases. CDR3 length: 15 amino acids. From germline, CDR1 is SGHTA and CDR2 FQGNSA. Trimming at V came to 1 base and at J to 3 bases, leaving 6 bases not matched to a gene. The CDR3 nucleotides are TGTGCCAGCAGCTTAGTGGGAGGGAGAGGCTACGAGCAGTACTTC. The encoded protein is CASSLVGGRGYEQYF.

In this sample, this clonotype turned up many times. The chain joins TRBV29-1 to TRBJ1-2; D is unclear. CDR3 size: 14 residues. Germline loops: CDR1 SQVTM, CDR2 ANQGSEA. Trimming shortened V by 0 bases and J by 3 bases, and 11 bases separated the two germline ends. Here the CDR3 DNA reads TGCAGCGTTGAAGATCTCCCAAATGACTATGGCTACACCTTC. It yields the protein CSVEDLPNDYGYTF.

This clonotype came up many times. The CDR3 bases are TGTGCCAGCAGTCGAACAGGGTTGGGTGAGCAGTTCTTC. Protein sequence: CASSRTGLGEQFF. The gene calls are TRBV12-3 or TRBV12-4 and TRBJ2-1; D may be TRBD1 (6 bases). V lost 5 bases to trimming and J lost 9 bases, with 14 bases between them. The CDR3 totals 13 residues.

CDR3 region: CASSLTRGGEKLFF. CDR3 coding DNA: TGTGCCAGCAGTTTAACCAGGGGAGGGGAAAAACTGTTTTTT. This chain links TRBV12-3 or TRBV12-4 with TRBJ1-4, with a possible D match to TRBD1 (6 bases). The CDR3 length is 14 residues. Trimming removed 2 bases from V and 8 bases from J, with 12 bases in between.

This chain joins TRBV4-2 and TRBJ2-4; D unclear. The CDR3 loop spans 16 amino acids. Trimming took off 4 bases at V and 6 bases at J, with 19 bases between the two ends. From germline, CDR1 is LGHNA and CDR2 YNFKEQ. CDR3 bases: TGTGCCAGCAGCCCAACCAGAGGACGGAAAATAAACATTCAGTACTTC. Translation gives CASSPTRGRKINIQYF.

This chain uses TRBV7-3 with TRBJ2-6, with D tentatively TRBD1 (6 bases). The CDR3 is made up of 15 amino acids. V lost 3 bases and J lost 4, with 10 bases in between. CDR1 and CDR2 (germline): SGHTA, FQGTGA. The CDR3 spells CASSFTGTGANVLTF. The CDR3 DNA reads as TGTGCCAGCAGCTTTACAGGGACCGGGGCCAACGTCCTGACTTTC.